This is a list of T cell receptor beta chains from one sample in a study of PD-L1 blockade in urothelial cancer. Sequencing was performed with immunoSEQ multiplex PCR; in TCRdb, only in-frame clones are kept and a portion is missing. The repertoire holds 85,000 to 90,000 clones, more than 75% seen once, with about an eighth in the top ten. Source: PBMCs, taken around atezolizumab (anti-PD-L1) treatment. The receptors originated from a man aged 55 to 70 with urothelial cancer. Each CDR3 is given with its conserved first and last residue. The D gene is left open where the match is weak. A row's size may be missing; if present it is once, few, many or a size class.

J gene | D gene | V gene | clone size | CDR3 protein | CDR3 DNA
TRBJ2-2 | . | TRBV6-4 | . | CASSDKGGDTGELFF | TGTGCCAGCAGTGACAAGGGAGGTGACACCGGGGAGCTGTTTTTT
TRBJ1-1 | . | TRBV5-6 | few | CASSRQAEAFF | TGTGCCAGCAGCCGACAGGCTGAAGCTTTCTTT
TRBJ1-2 | TRBD1 | TRBV9 | . | CASSVEAGGNYGYTF | TGTGCCAGCAGCGTAGAGGCAGGGGGCAACTATGGCTACACCTTC
TRBJ2-6 | TRBD2 | TRBV5-6 | . | CASSFYVPSGSSGANVLTF | TGTGCCAGCAGCTTCTATGTCCCTAGCGGATCCTCTGGGGCCAACGTCCTGACTTTC
TRBJ1-1 | . | TRBV5-1 | . | CASSYGQSEAFF | TGCGCCAGCAGCTATGGACAGTCTGAAGCTTTCTTT
TRBJ1-2 | . | TRBV30 | . | CAWSHSYGYTF | TGTGCCTGGAGTCACAGCTATGGCTACACCTTC
TRBJ2-3 | . | TRBV29-1 | . | CSLERPSTDTQYF | TGCAGCCTCGAGAGGCCTAGCACAGATACGCAGTATTTT
TRBJ1-3 | TRBD1 | TRBV18 | few | CASSRGQGPGNTIYF | TGTGCCAGCTCACGAGGACAGGGACCTGGAAACACCATATATTTT
TRBJ1-2 | . | TRBV7-9 | . | CASSLRPTGLDYGYTF | TGTGCCAGCAGCTTAAGACCCACAGGGCTCGACTATGGCTACACCTTC
TRBJ1-2 | TRBD1 | TRBV4-1 | . | CASSQTGGIGYGYTF | TGCGCCAGCAGCCAAACAGGGGGTATCGGCTATGGCTACACCTTC
TRBJ2-1 | TRBD1 | TRBV7-3 | few | CASSPGQGRDEQFF | TGTGCCAGCAGCCCGGGACAGGGACGGGATGAGCAGTTCTTC
TRBJ2-7 | TRBD1 | TRBV9 | . | CASSVYDRGDTQYF | TGTGCCAGCAGCGTCTACGACAGGGGAGATACGCAGTACTTC
TRBJ2-7 | . | TRBV6-5 | . | CASSYSISYEQYF | TGTGCCAGCAGTTACTCGATCAGCTACGAGCAGTACTTC
TRBJ2-3 | TRBD1 | TRBV15 | . | CATSKETGDTDTQYF | TGTGCCACCAGCAAAGAAACAGGGGACACAGATACGCAGTATTTT
TRBJ1-1 | . | TRBV25-1 | once | CASSEYGSTPSAFF | TGTGCCAGCAGTGAATACGGGTCCACCCCCTCAGCTTTCTTT
TRBJ1-5 | TRBD1 | TRBV30 | . | CACGTGLNQPQHF | TGTGCCTGCGGGACAGGCCTAAATCAGCCCCAGCATTTT
TRBJ2-7 | TRBD1 | TRBV7-8 | many | CASSHGQGGEQYF | TGTGCCAGCAGCCACGGACAGGGCGGCGAGCAGTACTTC
TRBJ2-2 | TRBD2 | TRBV6-4 | once | CASSDLAGTGELFF | TGTGCCAGCAGTGACCTAGCGGGCACCGGGGAGCTGTTTTTT
TRBJ1-2 | . | TRBV30 | . | CAWTPARADGYTF | TGTGCCTGGACACCGGCCAGGGCTGATGGCTACACCTTC
TRBJ2-5 | . | TRBV6-5 | . | CASSYLRGVETQYF | TGTGCCAGCAGCTACCTAAGGGGTGTAGAGACCCAGTACTTC
TRBJ2-7 | TRBD2 | TRBV28 | . | CASSLSRLAASGEQYF | TGTGCCAGCAGTTTATCGCGGCTAGCGGCCTCCGGGGAGCAGTACTTC
TRBJ1-1 | . | TRBV11-2 | . | CASSSLRGLAEAFF | TGTGCCAGCAGCTCACTCCGGGGGTTGGCTGAAGCTTTCTTT
TRBJ2-2 | . | TRBV5-1 | once | CASSLGQALNTGELFF | TGCGCCAGCAGCTTGGGACAGGCACTAAACACCGGGGAGCTGTTTTTT
TRBJ2-7 | . | TRBV28 | few | CASSLTCEAGFCEQYF | TGTGCCAGCAGCCTCACATGCGAGGCCGGGTTCTGCGAGCAGTACTTC
TRBJ2-7 | TRBD2 | TRBV19 | . | CASSTGGGTEQYF | TGTGCCAGTAGTACTGGCGGGGGGACCGAGCAGTACTTC
TRBJ2-7 | TRBD2 | TRBV6-1 | . | CASRLASGIVDEQYF | TGTGCCAGCAGACTCGCTAGCGGGATCGTCGACGAGCAGTACTTC
TRBJ2-2 | TRBD2 | TRBV5-1 | few | CASSPGLINTGELFF | TGCGCCAGCAGCCCGGGACTAATTAACACCGGGGAGCTGTTTTTT
TRBJ1-3 | . | TRBV9 | . | CASSEGLNSGNTIYF | TGTGCCAGCAGCGAGGGACTGAACTCTGGAAACACCATATATTTT
TRBJ2-6 | TRBD2 | TRBV14 | . | CASSRTSGSGANVLTF | TGTGCCAGCAGCAGGACTAGCGGCTCTGGGGCCAACGTCCTGACTTTC
TRBJ2-7 | TRBD2 | TRBV5-1 | . | CASSLEAGANEQYF | TGCGCCAGCAGCCTGGAAGCGGGAGCTAACGAGCAGTACTTC
TRBJ2-7 | . | TRBV7-2 | . | CASSLEQGYEQYF | TGTGCCAGCAGCTTGGAACAGGGCTACGAGCAGTACTTC
TRBJ1-6 | . | TRBV21-1 | once | CASSGQTGGDSPLHF | TGTGCCAGCAGCGGCCAGACAGGGGGCGATTCACCCCTCCACTTT
TRBJ1-6 | TRBD1 | TRBV5-1 | . | CASSLESGGNSPLHF | TGCGCCAGCAGCTTGGAGTCAGGGGGAAATTCACCCCTCCACTTT
TRBJ2-7 | . | TRBV29-1 | . | CSVGGPSLSYEQYF | TGCAGCGTTGGGGGGCCCAGCCTCTCCTACGAGCAGTACTTC
TRBJ2-1 | TRBD1 | TRBV6-1 | . | CASSEIGTEGQFF | TGTGCCAGCAGTGAAATCGGGACAGAGGGGCAGTTCTTC
TRBJ1-2 | . | TRBV27 | . | CASSLRVNYGYTF | TGTGCCAGCAGTTTACGGGTCAACTATGGCTACACCTTC
TRBJ2-7 | . | TRBV27 | . | CASSSRRDEQYF | TGTGCCAGCTCCTCCCGGCGGGACGAGCAGTACTTC
TRBJ1-4 | . | TRBV6-6 | . | CASSQGTEKLFF | TGTGCCAGCAGTCAGGGGACTGAAAAACTGTTTTTT
TRBJ2-5 | . | TRBV7-6 | few | CASSPQETQYF | TGTGCCAGCAGCCCGCAGGAGACCCAGTACTTC
TRBJ1-2 | . | TRBV2 | many | CASRLQAPGYTF | TGTGCCAGCAGGCTTCAGGCTCCTGGCTACACCTTC